The 25 T cell receptor beta chains reported below all come from one sample, sequenced in a study of tumor-infiltrating lymphocytes in primary liver carcinoma (dated by TCRdb to about 2017). Data came from an Illumina HiSeq 2500. A constant-region primer and ProtoScript II reverse transcriptase were used to reverse-transcribe TCRbeta-specific cDNA from around 530 ng total RNA. The TCRbeta libraries were prepared through three rounds of nested multiplex PCR following a slightly modified ARM-PCR procedure. The first two PCR rounds used multiplex TRBV1-TRBV30 forward primers with a Cbeta reverse primer, each for approximately 11 cycles. TCRdb trimmed the raw reads at Q25, called clones with MiXCR and kept productive beta chains. Each CDR3 protein appears once, grouped with its most common genes and DNA. The sample records about 320,000 distinct CDR3 sequences, more than 55% of which are singletons. About 9.4% of the sample belongs to the ten largest clones.

RNA from unsorted whole blood was extracted with TRIzol reagent, and germline DNA was obtained with the DNeasy Blood & Tissue kit. The sequenced material came from peripheral blood. These receptors originate from a man aged 35 to 55 with primary liver carcinoma and hepatitis B virus infection.

This clonotype was detected many times. The chain employs TRBV29-1 and TRBJ2-7; 7 positions match TRBD1. Germline V gene data show CDR1 as SQVTM and CDR2 as ANQGSEA. Trimming took 1 base from V and 4 from J; bases not matched to a gene: 4. This CDR3 has 13 residues. The CDR3: CSVEGQGEYEQYF. As DNA, the CDR3 is TGCAGCGTTGAAGGACAGGGAGAATACGAGCAGTACTTC.

J is TRBJ2-6 and V is TRBV30; D may be TRBD1 or TRBD2 (5 bases each). Germline values: CDR1 GTSNPN, CDR2 SVGIG (reference sequence). The germline V and J ends were trimmed by 2 bases and 3 bases, with 17 bases remaining between them. The CDR3 is 17 residues long. The CDR3 DNA reads as TGTGCCTGGAGTAATGTGCTCTGGGGGAGTGGGGCCAACGTCCTGACTTTC. Translation: CAWSNVLWGSGANVLTF.

This clonotype is termed medium-sized. The chain carries TRBV4-1 and TRBJ1-6, with no clear D. Per the germline V gene, CDR1 is MGHRA and CDR2 is YSYEKL. Trimming removed 0 bases from V and 0 bases from J, with 6 bases in between. The CDR3 is 16 amino acids. CDR3: CASSQEQSSYNSPLHF. In nucleotides, the CDR3 is TGCGCCAGCAGCCAAGAACAGAGCTCCTATAATTCACCCCTCCACTTT.

Worth noting for this clonotype: A read error may be the cause here, since a much bigger clone is one base away. The rearrangement joins TRBV6-2 or TRBV6-3 to TRBJ2-1; perhaps TRBD1 as D (6 bases). The CDR3 totals 14 residues. Germline V gene sequence: CDR1 MNHEY, CDR2 SVGEGT. CDR3 sequence: CASRTGSSYNEQLF. The CDR3 region has the DNA TGTGCCAGCAGAACAGGGAGCTCCTACAATGAGCAGCTCTTC.

Note on this clonotype: One end of the junction fails to match germline, which may point to a read error. The DNA for the CDR3 is TGTGCCAGCGGCCAGGGGGTCGGCGGCTACACTTTC. Its translation: CASGQGVGGYTF. This chain links TRBV6-2 or TRBV6-3 with TRBJ1-2, with TRBD1 matching over 7 bases. The V gene's germline CDR1 is MNHEY and CDR2 SVGEGT. The CDR3 covers 12 residues.

To note about this clonotype: The junction does not match germline at one end; this may be a read error. The J gene is TRBJ2-2, the V gene TRBV6-1, with D possibly being TRBD1 or TRBD2 (5 bases each). There are 16 residues in the CDR3. In germline, CDR1 is MNHNS, CDR2 SASEGT. DNA for the CDR3: TGTGCCAGCAGTGAAGCATGGGGGACGAACACCGGGGAGCTGATTTTT. Its translation: CASSEAWGTNTGELIF.

To note about this clonotype: One end of the junction varies from germline; a read error may be responsible. The chain recombines TRBV7-3 with TRBJ1-2, with no clear D. The germline V gene has CDR1 SGHTA and CDR2 FQGTGA. The CDR3 loop spans 13 amino acids. The CDR3 DNA reads as TGTGTCAGCAGCCCCCAAGCAGGAGGAGGCTACACCTTC. Translated, it gives CVSSPQAGGGYTF.

In regard to this clonotype: Just one base apart from a much larger clone, this may be a read error. The genes are TRBV6-5 and TRBJ2-1, with D maybe TRBD2 (6 bases). CDR3 length: 16 amino acids. Germline V gene data show CDR1 as MNHEY and CDR2 as SVGAGI. The chain's CDR3 is CASSYSGGKERNEQLF. The DNA for the CDR3 is TGTGCCAGCAGTTACTCGGGCGGGAAGGAGAGGAATGAGCAGTTATTC.

J is TRBJ2-5 and V is TRBV5-4; D possibly corresponds to TRBD2 (6 bases). CDR3 length: 13 residues. The V gene's germline CDR1 is SGHNT and CDR2 YYREEE (reference sequence). Trimming took off 8 bases at V and 5 bases at J, with 16 bases between the two ends. This CDR3 is CARGTREAETQYF. The CDR3, as DNA: TGTGCCAGGGGCACCAGGGAGGCCGAGACCCAGTACTTC.

This clonotype was seen more than once but under ten times. A read error may explain this, as a much larger clone is one base away. V usage is TRBV12-3 or TRBV12-4 and J usage is TRBJ2-7; the D gene is possibly TRBD2 (6 bases). Trimming took 8 bases from V and 0 from J, leaving 17 bases between them. This CDR3 region has 15 residues. CDR3 DNA: TGTGCCAGCTGTTCAAGCGGGCTGAGCTCCTACGAGCAGTACTTC. Translated: CASCSSGLSSYEQYF.

The gene calls are TRBV7-9 and TRBJ2-3; D not resolved. CDR3 length: 14 residues. The germline CDR1 and CDR2 sequences are SEHNR and FQNEAQ (reference sequence). Trimming removed 1 base at V and 2 bases at J, with 7 bases between. The DNA for the CDR3 is TGTGCCAGCAGCTTAGACAGACCCACAGATACGCAGTATTTT. Its translation is CASSLDRPTDTQYF.

There are many counts of this clonotype. This chain links TRBV5-1 with TRBJ2-1; no reliable D call. The V and J ends lost 4 bases and 0 bases respectively, with 8 bases between them. Germline CDR1 and CDR2: SGHRS and YFSETQ. This CDR3 is built from 14 residues. CDR3 DNA sequence: TGCGCCAGCAGCCCGGAGCTCTCCTACAATGAGCAGTTCTTC. It encodes CASSPELSYNEQFF.

The rearrangement joins TRBV29-1 to TRBJ2-1, with TRBD2 matching 9 bases. This CDR3 has 15 residues. Germline V gives CDR1 SQVTM, CDR2 ANQGSEA. J was trimmed by 10 bases and V by 4 bases; bases with no gene match: 14. CDR3 sequence: CSVADIAGEPDEQFF. Written as DNA, the CDR3 is TGCAGCGTTGCAGATATAGCGGGAGAGCCGGACGAGCAGTTCTTC.

This clonotype was observed many times. V and J are TRBV6-1 and TRBJ2-7, with a tentative D call TRBD2 (5 bases). Trimming removed 5 bases at V and 6 bases at J, with 14 bases between. The CDR3 runs 13 residues. Germline CDR1 MNHNS, CDR2 SASEGT. The CDR3 region has the DNA TGTGCCAGCAGTACTAGGACCGAACGCGAGCAGTACTTC. This codes for CASSTRTEREQYF.

For this clonotype: This may come from a read error, since a much larger clone is one base off. The J gene is TRBJ2-3, the V gene TRBV29-1; D remains unclear. Germline lookup yields CDR1 SQVTM and CDR2 ANQGSEA. The CDR3 sequence is 12 residues long. The CDR3 region has the DNA TGCGGCGTTGAAGTCGAGAACGATACGCAGTATTTT. Protein product: CGVEVENDTQYF.

This clonotype was recorded at least ten times. The V and J genes are TRBV6-6 and TRBJ2-6, with 7 positions matching TRBD1. The CDR3 consists of 16 residues. Germline loops: CDR1 MNHNY, CDR2 SVGAGI (reference sequence). V gave up 2 bases and J gave up 0 bases; unmatched junction bases: 1. CDR3 DNA sequence: TGTGCCAGCAGTTACGGGGACAGCTCTGGGGCCAACGTCCTGACTTTC. Its protein product is CASSYGDSSGANVLTF.

Many counts were recorded for this clonotype. The V call is TRBV11-3, the J call TRBJ2-1; D unclear. V dropped 5 bases and J dropped 0 bases, with 8 bases sitting between them. Germline CDR1 is SGHNT and CDR2 is YENEEA. The length of the CDR3 is 14 residues. CDR3 sequence reads: CASSAGSSYNEQFF. CDR3 nucleotide sequence: TGTGCCAGCAGCGCCGGAAGCTCCTACAATGAGCAGTTCTTC.

For this clonotype: Given a much more abundant clone one base away, this may be a read error. The chain joins TRBV4-3 to TRBJ2-1; a possible D gene is TRBD1 (5 bases). Germline lookup yields CDR1 LGHNA and CDR2 YSLEER. The CDR3 has 13 amino acids. This CDR3 reads CSSSHPGRPEQFF. The CDR3 DNA reads TGCTCCAGCAGCCACCCAGGGCGGCCCGAGCAGTTCTTC.

This clonotype was detected only once. The genes are TRBV5-1 and TRBJ2-1, with 12 nucleotides matching TRBD2. CDR3 length: 16 residues. V lost 3 bases and J lost 1; bases outside the gene matches: 2. Germline V gene lookup returns CDR1 SGHRS and CDR2 YFSETQ. CDR3 bases: TGCGCCAGCAGCTGGGGACTAGCGGGTTCCTACAATGAGCAGTTCTTC. Translation: CASSWGLAGSYNEQFF.

For this clonotype: At one of its ends the junction is not consistent with the germline gene, which may arise from a read error. The chain combines TRBV7-9 with TRBJ2-5; 8 bases line up with TRBD2. From germline, CDR1 is SEHNR and CDR2 FQNEAQ (reference sequence). The CDR3 extends over 15 amino acids. CDR3 sequence (DNA): TGTGCCGGCAGCGGATTAGCGGGGCCCCAAGAGACCCAGTACTTC. Translation: CAGSGLAGPQETQYF.

This clonotype was observed a handful of times. A much larger clone is a single base away; this may be a read error. The chain recombines TRBV11-2 with TRBJ2-3, with no clear D. The germline gives CDR1 SGHAT, CDR2 FQNNGV. This CDR3 has 14 residues. V shed 7 bases and J shed 2 bases, with 13 bases lying between them. CDR3 nucleotides: TGTGCCAGCAACACTTGGTCAGACACAGATACGCAGTATTTT. Its translation: CASNTWSDTDTQYF. The full variable domain, completed using reference TRBV11-2 and TRBJ2-3, is EAGVAQSPRYKIIEKRQSVAFWCNPISGHATLYWYQQILGQGPKLLIQFQNNGVVDDSQLPKDRFSAERLKGVDSTLKIQPAKLEDSAVYLCASNTWSDTDTQYFGPGTRLTVL.

This chain joins TRBV11-2 and TRBJ1-2; TRBD1 might be the D (5 bases). Germline values: CDR1 SGHAT, CDR2 FQNNGV. Trimming pared 10 bases from V and 7 bases from J, leaving 19 bases between. CDR3 size: 13 residues. CDR3 amino acids: CANNFPGTSGYTF. The CDR3 DNA reads as TGTGCCAACAACTTCCCAGGGACGAGTGGCTACACCTTC.

Regarding this clonotype: A read error may be the cause here, since a much bigger clone is one base away. This sequence joins TRBV4-2 and TRBJ2-2, with TRBD2 matching over 8 bases. J lost 2 bases, V lost 1 base, and 9 bases had no gene match. The CDR3 runs 18 residues. The V gene's germline CDR1 is LGHNA and CDR2 YNFKEQ. CDR3 nucleotides: TGTGCCAGCAGCCAAGGAGCGGAACTAGCGGTAAACACCGGGGAGCTGTTTTTT. Its protein is CASSQGAELAVNTGELFF.

Turning to this clonotype: Just one base apart from a much larger clone, this may be a read error. This chain uses TRBV12-3 or TRBV12-4 with TRBJ1-1, with a tentative D call TRBD1 (5 bases). V shed 4 bases and J shed 7 bases, with 13 bases lying between them. The CDR3 is made up of 13 amino acids. As DNA, the CDR3 is TGTGCCAGCAGTTCGACGGCAGGGATTGAAGCTTTCTTT. Translating gives CASSSTAGIEAFF.

About this clonotype itself: A much more abundant neighbour one base away suggests this may be a read error. The chain is built from TRBV7-8 and TRBJ2-3, with 11 bases fitting TRBD2. Germline CDR1 is SGHVS and CDR2 is FQNEAQ. With 3 bases clipped from V and 5 bases from J, the junction kept 4 bases outside the gene matches. The CDR3 totals 15 residues. CDR3 residues: CASSLGLAVVDTQYF. DNA for the CDR3: TGTGCCAGCAGCTTGGGACTAGCGGTAGTAGATACGCAGTATTTT. The full variable domain, in which reference TRBV7-8 and TRBJ2-3 provide the parts outside the CDR3, is GAGVSQSPRYKVAKRGQDVALRCDPISGHVSLFWYQQALGQGPEFLTYFQNEAQLDKSGLPSDRFFAERPEGSVSTLKIQRTQQEDSAVYLCASSLGLAVVDTQYFGPGTRLTVL.